These 20 T cell receptor beta chains were all obtained from the same sample, sequenced in a study of high-grade serous ovarian cancer treatment subgroups. Tumor samples were taken before definitive surgery or chemotherapy. Only in-frame clones appear in the TCRdb table, and some are missing; sequencing was by immunoSEQ multiplex PCR. The sample contains thousands of clones, around 84% of which appear only once. The sample was tumor tissue. The receptors were gathered from a human donor with high-grade serous ovarian cancer.

The gene calls are TRBV5-4 and TRBJ2-1, with 14 bases fitting TRBD2. Germline lookup yields CDR1 SGHNT and CDR2 YYREEE (reference sequence). Germline trimming cut 0 bases from V and 0 bases from J; bases unmatched to any gene: 8. This CDR3 comprises 20 residues. The CDR3 loop reads CASSLGGGLAGVSSYNEQFF. DNA of the CDR3: TGTGCCAGCAGCTTGGGGGGGGGACTAGCGGGGGTCAGCTCCTACAATGAGCAGTTCTTC.

This chain uses TRBV6-1 with TRBJ2-5; no clear D. The germline gives CDR1 MNHNS, CDR2 SASEGT. The V and J ends lost 0 bases and 5 bases respectively, with 19 bases between them. The CDR3 loop spans 17 amino acids. The CDR3 here is CASSEALLDGRAETQYF. The CDR3 region has the DNA TGTGCCAGCAGTGAAGCGCTTTTGGATGGACGGGCGGAGACCCAGTACTTC.

The V call is TRBV6-5, the J call TRBJ2-3; no firm D call. Germline V gene lookup returns CDR1 MNHEY and CDR2 SVGAGI. Trimming took 6 bases from V and 2 from J, leaving 12 bases between them. There are 14 residues in the CDR3. In nucleotides, the CDR3 is TGTGCCAGCAGCGCCGGCGGTCACACAGATACGCAGTATTTT. This translates into CASSAGGHTDTQYF.

This rearrangement joins TRBV2 to TRBJ1-2; 7 positions match TRBD1. The CDR3 totals 15 residues. CDR1 and CDR2 (germline): SNHLY, FYNNEI. V was clipped by 1 base and J by 3 bases; unmatched bases: 5. CDR3 nucleotide sequence: TGTGCCAGCAGTGAAGGGGGGACAGCGTACTATGGCTACACCTTC. Protein sequence: CASSEGGTAYYGYTF.

V is TRBV5-3 and J is TRBJ2-1; TRBD2 matches 14 bases. TRBV5-3 is sorted into the ORF group, with uncertain function. CDR3 length equals 18 residues. V shed 4 bases and J 1 base; nucleotides not matched to a gene: 7. The chain's CDR3 is CARSKTSGGGLSYNEQFF. In DNA, the CDR3 is TGTGCCAGAAGCAAGACTAGCGGGGGGGGGTTATCCTACAATGAGCAGTTCTTC.

The chain has TRBV27 and TRBJ1-2; the D is unclear. The CDR3 covers 14 residues. The germline V gene has CDR1 MNHEY and CDR2 SMNVEV (reference sequence). V dropped 3 bases and J dropped 7 bases, with 15 bases sitting between them. The CDR3 spells CASSFNRLVFGYTF. The CDR3 bases are TGTGCCAGCAGTTTCAACAGATTAGTATTTGGCTACACCTTC.

The chain combines TRBV5-1 with TRBJ2-1; D possibly corresponds to TRBD2 (7 bases). Per the germline V gene, CDR1 is SGHRS and CDR2 is YFSETQ. V was pared by 1 base and J by 6 bases, with 11 bases between. The CDR3 consists of 14 residues. The CDR3 DNA is TGCGCCAGCAGCTTGATAAGGGGGGGCAATGAGCAGTTCTTC. As protein: CASSLIRGGNEQFF.

A word on this clone: The junction shows a germline mismatch at one end, possibly a read error. The chain is built from TRBV5-3 and TRBJ1-1; no clear D. TRBV5-3 counts as an open reading frame of uncertain function. The CDR3 spans 14 residues. In nucleotides, the CDR3 is TGTGCCAGCAGCTTGGGCCTAGAATGGACTGAAGCTTTCTTT. Amino acid sequence: CASSLGLEWTEAFF.

This sequence joins TRBV7-1 and TRBJ1-2; 8 bases are shared with TRBD1. TRBV7-1 is an ORF; its function is uncertain. The CDR3 runs 16 residues. Trimming cost V 2 bases and J 3 bases; bases outside gene matches: 8. CDR3 nucleotides: TGTGCCAGCAGCTCACCCGGACAGGGAGGGGACTATGGCTACACCTTC. This gives the protein CASSSPGQGGDYGYTF.

V and J are TRBV6-1 and TRBJ1-2; D is unresolved. V lost 3 bases to trimming and J lost 4 bases, with 12 bases between them. The germline V gene encodes CDR1 MNHNS and CDR2 SASEGT. The CDR3 is 14 amino acids. The CDR3 DNA follows: TGTGCCAGCAGTGATGACACGCGACTCTATGGCTACACCTTC. Its protein product is CASSDDTRLYGYTF.

In its sample, this clone was seen once. The chain links TRBV19 to TRBJ2-5, with D maybe TRBD1 (6 bases). The end of the DNA is better explained by TRBJ2-7, so the J call may be wrong. Germline V gives CDR1 LNHDA, CDR2 SQIVND (reference sequence). CDR3 size: 18 residues. The CDR3 region has the DNA TGTGCCAGTAGTATAGTTCTAGCAGGACAGAAGGGGCCCTACGAGCAGTACTTC. Encoded protein: CASSIVLAGQKGPYEQYF.

In DNA, the CDR3 is TGTGCCTGGAGTCGGGGGGCTGCGAACACCGGGGAGCTGTTTTTT. It yields the protein CAWSRGAANTGELFF. This chain joins TRBV30 and TRBJ2-2, with D maybe TRBD2 (7 bases). The CDR3 spans 15 residues. The V end lost 2 bases, the J end lost 0 bases, and 10 bases lay between the germline ends. CDR1 and CDR2 from the germline V gene are GTSNPN and SVGIG (reference sequence).

The chain carries TRBV27 and TRBJ2-7, with D possibly matching TRBD1 (5 bases). The length of the CDR3 is 16 residues. V lost 0 bases to trimming and J lost 2 bases, with 14 bases between them. CDR1 and CDR2 (germline): MNHEY, SMNVEV (reference sequence). The CDR3 here is CASSLSFSGITYEQYF. In DNA form, the CDR3 reads TGTGCCAGCAGTTTATCTTTTTCAGGGATCACCTACGAGCAGTACTTC.

This chain connects TRBV11-2 to TRBJ2-7, with 8 positions matching TRBD2. This CDR3 is built from 14 residues. Germline V lookup: CDR1 SGHAT, CDR2 FQNNGV. V lost 5 bases to trimming and J lost 3 bases; unmatched junction nucleotides: 6. The CDR3, as DNA: TGTGCCAGCAGCCCCGGGGGGGGAATCTACGAGCAGTACTTC. Protein: CASSPGGGIYEQYF.

The J gene is TRBJ2-7, the V gene TRBV6-6, with D possibly TRBD2 on 6 matching bases. This CDR3 spans 13 amino acids. Germline loops: CDR1 MNHNY, CDR2 SVGAGI (reference sequence). The V and J ends lost 4 bases and 3 bases respectively, with 10 bases between them. CDR3 nucleotide sequence: TGTGCCAGCAGTTCCGCGGGGCACTACGAGCAGTACTTC. Translating gives CASSSAGHYEQYF.

The chain uses TRBV7-3 and TRBJ2-1; 9 nucleotides match TRBD2. The CDR3 consists of 15 residues. Germline lookup yields CDR1 SGHTA and CDR2 FQGTGA. V trimming: 5 bases; J trimming: 6 bases; junction bases outside the gene matches: 8. The CDR3 spells CASSPARGGRNEQFF. Written as DNA, the CDR3 is TGTGCCAGCAGCCCCGCGCGGGGGGGCCGCAATGAGCAGTTCTTC.

The gene calls are TRBV30 and TRBJ1-5; D unclear. Per germline, CDR1 GTSNPN and CDR2 SVGIG (reference sequence). With 5 bases removed from V and 0 bases from J, the gap between germline ends came to 8 bases. This CDR3 comprises 13 residues. This CDR3 reads CAWSKDSNQPQHF. DNA for the CDR3: TGTGCCTGGTCCAAGGATAGCAATCAGCCCCAGCATTTT.

Only a few counts were recorded for this clone. The chain has TRBV29-1 and TRBJ2-1, with unresolved D. CDR3 size: 11 residues. Per germline, CDR1 SQVTM and CDR2 ANQGSEA. V was shortened by 4 bases and J by 5 bases, with 6 bases between the two germline ends. The CDR3: CSVGADNEQFF. CDR3 nucleotide sequence: TGCAGCGTTGGTGCAGACAATGAGCAGTTCTTC.

The chain is built from TRBV7-6 and TRBJ2-2; no firm D call. The CDR3 contains 14 residues. The germline CDR1 and CDR2 sequences are SGHVS and FNYEAQ. V gave up 1 base and J gave up 4 bases, with 7 bases separating them. The CDR3: CASSLVGLTGELFF. The CDR3 DNA reads as TGTGCCAGCAGCTTAGTCGGCCTCACCGGGGAGCTGTTTTTT. The whole variable domain, filled in from reference TRBV7-6 and TRBJ2-2, reads GAGVSQSPRYKVTKRGQDVALRCDPISGHVSLYWYRQALGQGPEFLTYFNYEAQQDKSGLPNDRFSAERPEGSISTLTIQRTEQRDSAMYRCASSLVGLTGELFFGEGSRLTVL.

The table lists this clone with a few counts. This rearrangement joins TRBV11-3 to TRBJ2-3; no clear D. The CDR3 is 16 residues long. Germline CDR1 SGHNT, CDR2 YENEEA. V lost 7 bases and J lost 2, with 19 bases in between. This chain's CDR3 is CASIEMRSANTDTQYF. The CDR3 DNA reads as TGTGCCAGCATCGAAATGAGGAGCGCTAACACAGATACGCAGTATTTT.